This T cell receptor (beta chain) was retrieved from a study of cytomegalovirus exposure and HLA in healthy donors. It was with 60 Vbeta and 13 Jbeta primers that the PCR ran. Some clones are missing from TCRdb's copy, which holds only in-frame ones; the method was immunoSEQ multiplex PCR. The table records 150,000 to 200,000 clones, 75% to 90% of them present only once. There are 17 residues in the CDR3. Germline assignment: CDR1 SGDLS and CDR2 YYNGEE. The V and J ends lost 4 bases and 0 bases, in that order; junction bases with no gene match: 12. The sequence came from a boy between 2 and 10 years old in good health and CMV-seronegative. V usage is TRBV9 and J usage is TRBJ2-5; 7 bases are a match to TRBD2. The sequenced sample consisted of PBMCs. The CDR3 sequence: CASSPREAGRYQETQYF. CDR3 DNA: TGTGCCAGCAGCCCTCGAGAAGCGGGAAGGTACCAAGAGACCCAGTACTTC.